This entry describes one TCR beta chain. Its target is not known. The sample is drawn from a study of cytotoxic CD8 clonotypes in ibrutinib-treated CLL. Clones were sequenced by immunoSEQ multiplex PCR, and TCRdb holds only the in-frame ones, with some missing. The sample carries 43,000 or so clones, approximately 65% recorded once. Study conclusions and caveats: Clonality rose at ibrutinib response and fell back toward baseline at progression.

Trimming took 4 bases from V and 4 from J, leaving 19 bases between them. The CDR3 loop spans 16 amino acids. The germline V gene encodes CDR1 MNHNY and CDR2 SVGAGI (reference sequence). The chain couples TRBV6-6 to TRBJ1-2; D possibly corresponds to TRBD1 (6 bases). The receptor was isolated from a human donor with chronic lymphocytic leukemia. The sample was PBMCs, taken after 24 months of ibrutinib treatment. The CDR3 sequence is CASSSRPRDNLYGYTF. The CDR3 DNA is TGTGCCAGCAGTTCTCGCCCTCGGGACAACCTCTATGGCTACACCTTC.